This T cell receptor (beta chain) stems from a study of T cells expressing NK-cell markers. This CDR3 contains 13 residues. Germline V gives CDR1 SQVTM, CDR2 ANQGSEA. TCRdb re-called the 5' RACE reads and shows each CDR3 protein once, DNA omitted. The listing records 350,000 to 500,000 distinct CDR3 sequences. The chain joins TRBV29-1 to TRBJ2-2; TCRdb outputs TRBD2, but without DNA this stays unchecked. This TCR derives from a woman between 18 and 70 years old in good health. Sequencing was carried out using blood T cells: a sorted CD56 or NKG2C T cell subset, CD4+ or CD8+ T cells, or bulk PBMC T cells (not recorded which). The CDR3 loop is CSVGGGYTGELFF.